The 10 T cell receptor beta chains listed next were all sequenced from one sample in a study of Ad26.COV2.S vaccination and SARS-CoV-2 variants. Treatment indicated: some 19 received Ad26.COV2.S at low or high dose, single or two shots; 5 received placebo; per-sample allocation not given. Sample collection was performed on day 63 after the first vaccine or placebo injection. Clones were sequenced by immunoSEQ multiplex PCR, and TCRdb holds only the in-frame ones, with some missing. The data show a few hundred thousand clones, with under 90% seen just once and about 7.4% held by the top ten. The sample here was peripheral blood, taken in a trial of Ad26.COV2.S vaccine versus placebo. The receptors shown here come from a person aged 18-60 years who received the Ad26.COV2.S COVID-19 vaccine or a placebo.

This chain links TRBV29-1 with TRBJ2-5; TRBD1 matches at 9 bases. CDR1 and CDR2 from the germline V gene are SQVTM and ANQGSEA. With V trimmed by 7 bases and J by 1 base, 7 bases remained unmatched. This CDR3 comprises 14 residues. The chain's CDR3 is CSARRDRAQETQYF. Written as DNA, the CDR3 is TGCAGCGCTCGCCGGGACAGGGCCCAAGAGACCCAGTACTTC.

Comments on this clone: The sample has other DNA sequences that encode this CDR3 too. The CDR3 loop reads CASSLEGPADTQYF. DNA of the CDR3: TGCGCCAGCAGCTTGGAAGGGCCCGCAGATACGCAGTATTTT. The chain carries TRBV5-1 and TRBJ2-3; D call uncertain. Germline values: CDR1 SGHRS, CDR2 YFSETQ. With 0 bases removed from V and 4 bases from J, the gap between germline ends came to 9 bases. There are 14 residues in the CDR3.

In nucleotides, the CDR3 is TGTGCCAGCAGCTTAGATGATCGGGAAGCTTTCTTT. This codes for CASSLDDREAFF. The genes are TRBV5-6 and TRBJ1-1; D not certain. Germline lookup yields CDR1 SGHDT and CDR2 YYEEEE. V was pared by 2 bases and J by 8 bases, with 10 bases between. The CDR3 is 12 amino acids.

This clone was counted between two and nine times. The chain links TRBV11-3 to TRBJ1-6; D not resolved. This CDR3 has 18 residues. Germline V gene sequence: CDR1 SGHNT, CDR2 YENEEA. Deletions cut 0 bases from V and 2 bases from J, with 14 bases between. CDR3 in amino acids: CASSLESLPRTYNSPLHF. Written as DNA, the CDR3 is TGTGCCAGCAGCTTAGAATCCCTGCCGCGCACCTATAATTCACCCCTCCACTTT.

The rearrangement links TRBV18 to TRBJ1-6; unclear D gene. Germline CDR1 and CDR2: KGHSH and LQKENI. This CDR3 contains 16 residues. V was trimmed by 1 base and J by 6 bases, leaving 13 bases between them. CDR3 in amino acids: CASSPLDSGSNSPLHF. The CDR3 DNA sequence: TGTGCCAGCTCACCACTTGACTCCGGGAGTAATTCACCCCTCCACTTT.

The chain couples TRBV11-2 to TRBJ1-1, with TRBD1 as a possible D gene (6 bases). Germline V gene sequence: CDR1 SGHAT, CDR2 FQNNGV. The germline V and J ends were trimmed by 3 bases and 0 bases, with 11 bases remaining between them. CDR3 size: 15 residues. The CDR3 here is CASSFDRRVNTEAFF. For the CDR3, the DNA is TGTGCCAGCAGCTTTGACAGGCGAGTGAACACTGAAGCTTTCTTT.

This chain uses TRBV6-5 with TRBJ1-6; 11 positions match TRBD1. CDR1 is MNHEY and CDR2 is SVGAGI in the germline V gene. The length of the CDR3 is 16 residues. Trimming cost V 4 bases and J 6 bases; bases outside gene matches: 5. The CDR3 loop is CASSSGQGAFNSPLHF. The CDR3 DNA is TGTGCCAGCAGTTCTGGACAGGGGGCTTTTAATTCACCCCTCCACTTT.

The CDR3 bases are TGTGCCTGGAGTGTGGGGCTAGCGGGCCAAGAGACCCAGTACTTC. Protein: CAWSVGLAGQETQYF. The genes are TRBV30 and TRBJ2-5, with 8 nucleotides matching TRBD2. V lost 0 bases to trimming and J lost 1 base; unmatched junction nucleotides: 4. The CDR3 length is 15 residues. Per germline, CDR1 GTSNPN and CDR2 SVGIG (reference sequence).

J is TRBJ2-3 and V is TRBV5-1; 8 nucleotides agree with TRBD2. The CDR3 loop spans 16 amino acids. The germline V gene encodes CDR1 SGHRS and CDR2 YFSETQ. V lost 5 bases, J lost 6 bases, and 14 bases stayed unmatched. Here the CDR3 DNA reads TGCGCCAGCAGACCGGGACTAGGGGGTGGTTGGGATACGCAGTATTTT. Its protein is CASRPGLGGGWDTQYF.

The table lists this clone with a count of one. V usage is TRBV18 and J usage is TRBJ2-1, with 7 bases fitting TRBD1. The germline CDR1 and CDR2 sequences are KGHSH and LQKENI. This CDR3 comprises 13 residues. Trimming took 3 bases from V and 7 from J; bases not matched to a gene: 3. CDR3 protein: CASSPPDRNEQFF. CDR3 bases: TGTGCCAGCTCACCCCCGGACAGGAATGAGCAGTTCTTC.